These T cell receptor beta chains were read from a single sample in a study of OX40 agonist ivuxolimab in advanced cancers. This table comes from immunoSEQ multiplex PCR, and its TCRdb copy is limited to in-frame clones, with some not included. The data contain 20,000 to 25,000 clones, around 85% of them seen just once; the ten biggest clones take up 29%. Sequencing was performed on CD4+ or CD8+ T cells sorted from blood, taken in a trial of the OX40 agonist ivuxolimab. The source is an adult with an advanced solid tumor such as melanoma, head and neck, liver or kidney cancer. CDR3s include the opening cysteine and the closing phenylalanine or tryptophan. A D gene is named only where the DNA matches it firmly. Only some rows state a clone size, as once, few, many or a class for expanded clones.

j_gene: TRBJ2-5; v_gene: TRBV5-6; d_gene: TRBD1; abundance: .; CDR3aa: CASSFGTGLGETQYF; CDR3nt: TGTGCCAGCAGCTTTGGGACAGGGCTAGGAGAGACCCAGTACTTC
j_gene: TRBJ2-1; v_gene: TRBV19; d_gene: .; abundance: few; CDR3aa: CASSMGLQEQFF; CDR3nt: TGTGCCAGTAGTATGGGCCTCCAGGAGCAGTTCTTC
j_gene: TRBJ1-2; v_gene: TRBV9; d_gene: .; abundance: .; CDR3aa: CASSVGEANYGYTF; CDR3nt: TGTGCCAGCAGCGTTGGGGAAGCTAACTATGGCTACACCTTC
j_gene: TRBJ2-3; v_gene: TRBV9; d_gene: TRBD1; abundance: .; CDR3aa: CASGVEGGQGGDTQYF; CDR3nt: TGTGCCAGCGGCGTAGAGGGGGGACAGGGTGGCGATACGCAGTATTTT
j_gene: TRBJ1-2; v_gene: TRBV20-1; d_gene: .; abundance: .; CDR3aa: CSASFNYGYTF; CDR3nt: TGCAGTGCTAGCTTTAACTATGGCTACACCTTC
j_gene: TRBJ2-7; v_gene: TRBV12-5; d_gene: .; abundance: .; CDR3aa: CASGFSTLPYEQYF; CDR3nt: TGTGCTAGTGGTTTTTCGACACTGCCCTACGAGCAGTACTTC
j_gene: TRBJ2-3; v_gene: TRBV11-3; d_gene: .; abundance: .; CDR3aa: CASSLFDAGTDTQYF; CDR3nt: TGTGCCAGCAGCTTGTTCGATGCTGGCACAGATACGCAGTATTTT
j_gene: TRBJ2-5; v_gene: TRBV10-3; d_gene: TRBD1; abundance: .; CDR3aa: CAISEGQGETQYF; CDR3nt: TGTGCCATCAGTGAGGGACAGGGAGAGACCCAGTACTTC
j_gene: TRBJ2-5; v_gene: TRBV28; d_gene: .; abundance: .; CDR3aa: CASSLGGQYQETQYF; CDR3nt: TGTGCCAGCAGTTTAGGGGGTCAGTACCAAGAGACCCAGTACTTC
j_gene: TRBJ2-5; v_gene: TRBV7-2; d_gene: TRBD2; abundance: .; CDR3aa: CASSLGTSGSETQYF; CDR3nt: TGTGCCAGCAGCCTAGGGACTAGCGGGTCAGAGACCCAGTACTTC
j_gene: TRBJ2-7; v_gene: TRBV28; d_gene: .; abundance: .; CDR3aa: CATSGPNYEQYF; CDR3nt: TGTGCCACCTCGGGACCCAACTACGAGCAGTACTTC
j_gene: TRBJ2-3; v_gene: TRBV7-9; d_gene: .; abundance: .; CDR3aa: CASSLQTNTDTQYF; CDR3nt: TGTGCCAGCAGCCTCCAAACCAACACAGATACGCAGTATTTT
j_gene: TRBJ2-5; v_gene: TRBV4-1; d_gene: TRBD1; abundance: .; CDR3aa: CASGMDREQETQYF; CDR3nt: TGCGCCAGCGGAATGGACAGGGAGCAAGAGACCCAGTACTTC
j_gene: TRBJ2-3; v_gene: TRBV19; d_gene: TRBD2; abundance: .; CDR3aa: CASSEIYRGPWAGGDTDTQYF; CDR3nt: TGTGCCAGTAGTGAAATTTATCGTGGCCCCTGGGCGGGAGGTGACACAGATACGCAGTATTTT
j_gene: TRBJ1-5; v_gene: TRBV6-6; d_gene: .; abundance: .; CDR3aa: CASSAGAFSNQPQHF; CDR3nt: TGTGCCAGCAGTGCCGGGGCATTTAGCAATCAGCCCCAGCATTTT
j_gene: TRBJ1-1; v_gene: TRBV29-1; d_gene: TRBD1; abundance: .; CDR3aa: CSVDPNRGEYFSTEAFF; CDR3nt: TGCAGCGTTGACCCCAACAGGGGGGAATACTTTAGCACTGAAGCTTTCTTT
j_gene: TRBJ1-1; v_gene: TRBV6-6; d_gene: .; abundance: .; CDR3aa: CASSQGLGGTEAFF; CDR3nt: TGTGCCAGCAGCCAGGGCCTCGGGGGGACTGAAGCTTTCTTT
j_gene: TRBJ2-7; v_gene: TRBV4-3; d_gene: TRBD1; abundance: .; CDR3aa: CASSQLGGQGLGEQYF; CDR3nt: TGCGCCAGCAGCCAGCTTGGGGGACAGGGTCTCGGGGAGCAGTACTTC
j_gene: TRBJ2-2; v_gene: TRBV13; d_gene: TRBD1; abundance: .; CDR3aa: CASSSRDRATGELFF; CDR3nt: TGTGCCAGCAGCTCCCGGGACAGGGCTACGGGGGAGCTGTTTTTT
j_gene: TRBJ2-7; v_gene: TRBV7-2; d_gene: TRBD2; abundance: .; CDR3aa: CASSSSGASYEQYF; CDR3nt: TGTGCCAGCAGCTCGAGCGGGGCTTCCTACGAGCAGTACTTC
j_gene: TRBJ1-1; v_gene: TRBV5-4; d_gene: .; abundance: few; CDR3aa: CASSFFDWNTEAFF; CDR3nt: TGTGCCAGCAGCTTTTTCGACTGGAACACTGAAGCTTTCTTT
j_gene: TRBJ2-7; v_gene: TRBV9; d_gene: TRBD2; abundance: .; CDR3aa: CASSTGGEQYF; CDR3nt: TGTGCCAGCAGCACGGGGGGCGAGCAGTACTTC
j_gene: TRBJ1-1; v_gene: TRBV19; d_gene: .; abundance: .; CDR3aa: CASSIWQGVGTEAFF; CDR3nt: TGTGCCAGTAGTATATGGCAGGGAGTCGGCACTGAAGCTTTCTTT
j_gene: TRBJ2-3; v_gene: TRBV4-3; d_gene: .; abundance: once; CDR3aa: CASSRGGSGPTDTQYF; CDR3nt: TGCGCCAGCAGCCGGGGTGGAAGCGGCCCCACAGATACGCAGTATTTT
j_gene: TRBJ1-1; v_gene: TRBV6-5; d_gene: .; abundance: .; CDR3aa: CASSFVFWTENTEAFF; CDR3nt: TGTGCCAGCAGTTTCGTCTTTTGGACAGAGAACACTGAAGCTTTCTTT
j_gene: TRBJ1-1; v_gene: TRBV6-6; d_gene: .; abundance: .; CDR3aa: CASRPRGDTEAFF; CDR3nt: TGTGCCAGCAGGCCCCGAGGGGACACTGAAGCTTTCTTT
j_gene: TRBJ2-1; v_gene: TRBV25-1; d_gene: TRBD1; abundance: .; CDR3aa: CASSDRDRDNEQFF; CDR3nt: TGTGCCAGCAGTGACAGGGACAGGGACAATGAGCAGTTCTTC
j_gene: TRBJ2-7; v_gene: TRBV19; d_gene: .; abundance: once; CDR3aa: CASTTGSGPYEQYF; CDR3nt: TGTGCCAGTACTACAGGGTCAGGCCCCTACGAGCAGTACTTC
j_gene: TRBJ2-1; v_gene: TRBV27; d_gene: .; abundance: .; CDR3aa: CASSFGGYNEQFF; CDR3nt: TGTGCCAGCAGTTTTGGGGGCTACAATGAGCAGTTCTTC
j_gene: TRBJ2-1; v_gene: TRBV5-1; d_gene: TRBD2; abundance: once; CDR3aa: CASSRGLAGAVEQFF; CDR3nt: TGCGCCAGCAGCCGGGGACTAGCGGGAGCCGTTGAGCAGTTCTTC
j_gene: TRBJ1-2; v_gene: TRBV27; d_gene: .; abundance: .; CDR3aa: CASSLAPDSIYGYTF; CDR3nt: TGTGCCAGCAGTTTGGCCCCCGACAGTATCTATGGCTACACCTTC
j_gene: TRBJ2-1; v_gene: TRBV7-8; d_gene: TRBD1; abundance: .; CDR3aa: CASSFLQGTSSYNEQFF; CDR3nt: TGTGCCAGCAGCTTTTTACAGGGGACGAGCTCCTACAATGAGCAGTTCTTC
j_gene: TRBJ2-6; v_gene: TRBV9; d_gene: .; abundance: .; CDR3aa: CASSPGTLSGANVLTF; CDR3nt: TGTGCCAGCAGCCCAGGGACCCTCTCTGGGGCCAACGTCCTGACTTTC
j_gene: TRBJ1-1; v_gene: TRBV7-9; d_gene: .; abundance: few; CDR3aa: CASSQGPGRSTEAFF; CDR3nt: TGTGCCAGCAGCCAGGGCCCTGGGCGGAGCACTGAAGCTTTCTTT
j_gene: TRBJ2-7; v_gene: TRBV4-1; d_gene: .; abundance: .; CDR3aa: CASSQLTGYLNEQYF; CDR3nt: TGCGCCAGCAGCCAATTAACTGGCTACCTAAACGAGCAGTACTTC
j_gene: TRBJ2-7; v_gene: TRBV21-1; d_gene: .; abundance: .; CDR3aa: CASRLPGGINEQYF; CDR3nt: TGTGCCAGCAGACTCCCCGGGGGAATCAACGAGCAGTACTTC
j_gene: TRBJ1-4; v_gene: TRBV28; d_gene: .; abundance: once; CDR3aa: CASIAGDGEKLFF; CDR3nt: TGTGCCAGCATTGCCGGGGATGGTGAAAAACTGTTTTTT
j_gene: TRBJ2-7; v_gene: TRBV6-1; d_gene: TRBD1; abundance: .; CDR3aa: CASKPGQGAYEQYF; CDR3nt: TGTGCCAGCAAGCCGGGACAGGGGGCCTACGAGCAGTACTTC
j_gene: TRBJ2-3; v_gene: TRBV11-1; d_gene: .; abundance: .; CDR3aa: CASSLSYRGVITDTQYF; CDR3nt: TGTGCCAGCAGCTTATCATACCGCGGGGTTATCACAGATACGCAGTATTTT
j_gene: TRBJ2-5; v_gene: TRBV18; d_gene: .; abundance: .; CDR3aa: CASSGETQYF; CDR3nt: TGTGCCAGCTCGGGAGAGACCCAGTACTTC
j_gene: TRBJ1-1; v_gene: TRBV28; d_gene: .; abundance: once; CDR3aa: CASSPLGAMNTEAFF; CDR3nt: TGTGCCAGCAGTCCTCTGGGGGCGATGAACACTGAAGCTTTCTTT